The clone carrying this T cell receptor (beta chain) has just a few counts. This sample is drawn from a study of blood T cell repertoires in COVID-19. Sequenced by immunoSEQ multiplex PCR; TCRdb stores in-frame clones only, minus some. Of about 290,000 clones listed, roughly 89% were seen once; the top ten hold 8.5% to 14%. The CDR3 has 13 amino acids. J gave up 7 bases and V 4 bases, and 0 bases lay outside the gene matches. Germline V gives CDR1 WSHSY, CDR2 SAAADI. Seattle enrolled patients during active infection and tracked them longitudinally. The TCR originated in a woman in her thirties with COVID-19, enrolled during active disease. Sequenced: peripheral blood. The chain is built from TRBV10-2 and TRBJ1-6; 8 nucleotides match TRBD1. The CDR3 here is CASSGTGNSPLHF. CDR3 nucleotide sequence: TGCGCCAGCAGTGGGACAGGGAATTCACCCCTCCACTTT.